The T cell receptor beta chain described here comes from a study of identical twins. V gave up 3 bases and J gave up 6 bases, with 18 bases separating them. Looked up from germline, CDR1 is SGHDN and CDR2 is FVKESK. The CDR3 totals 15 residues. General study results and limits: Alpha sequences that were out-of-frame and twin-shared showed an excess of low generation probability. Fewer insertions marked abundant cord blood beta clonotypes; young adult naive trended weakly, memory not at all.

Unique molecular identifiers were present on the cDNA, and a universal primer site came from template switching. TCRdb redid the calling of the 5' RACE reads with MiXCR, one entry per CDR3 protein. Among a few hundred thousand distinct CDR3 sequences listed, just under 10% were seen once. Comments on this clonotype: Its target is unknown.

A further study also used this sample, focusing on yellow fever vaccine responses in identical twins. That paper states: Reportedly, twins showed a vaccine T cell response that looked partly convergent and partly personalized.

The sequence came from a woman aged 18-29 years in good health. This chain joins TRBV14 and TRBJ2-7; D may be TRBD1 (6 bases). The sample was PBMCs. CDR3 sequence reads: CASSHVRDKPLEQYF. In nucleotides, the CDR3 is TGTGCCAGCAGCCACGTCCGGGACAAACCCCTCGAGCAGTACTTC.